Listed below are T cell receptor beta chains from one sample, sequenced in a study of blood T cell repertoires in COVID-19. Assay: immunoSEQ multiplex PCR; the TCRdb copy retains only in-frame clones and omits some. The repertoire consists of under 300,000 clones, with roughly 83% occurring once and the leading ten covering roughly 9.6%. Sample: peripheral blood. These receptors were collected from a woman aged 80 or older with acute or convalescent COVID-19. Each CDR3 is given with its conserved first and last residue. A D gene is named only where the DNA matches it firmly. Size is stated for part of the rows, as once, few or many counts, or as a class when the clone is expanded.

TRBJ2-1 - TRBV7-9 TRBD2 TGTGCCAGCAGCTTCCGCCTAGCGGAAGCGAGTGAGCAGTTCTTC CASSFRLAEASEQFF
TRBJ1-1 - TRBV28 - TGTGCCAGCACCATACAGGGAAGCACTGAAGCTTTCTTT CASTIQGSTEAFF
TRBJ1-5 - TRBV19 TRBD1 TGTGCCAGTACCCCGAACAGGGGGGTAGCGATCGGTCAGCCCCAGCATTTT CASTPNRGVAIGQPQHF
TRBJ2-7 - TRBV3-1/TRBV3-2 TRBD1 TGTGCCAGCAGCGCCATCGACAGGGGTTACGAGCAGTACTTC CASSAIDRGYEQYF
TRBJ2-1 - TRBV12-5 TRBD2 TGTGCTAGTGGTTTGGTAAGGGGACTAGCGGGGGGCCTGAGCTCCTACAATGAGCAGTTCTTC CASGLVRGLAGGLSSYNEQFF
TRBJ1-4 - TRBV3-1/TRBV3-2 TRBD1 TGTGCCAGCAGCCGCCCGGGACAGGTCGAAAAACTGTTTTTT CASSRPGQVEKLFF
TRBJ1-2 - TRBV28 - TGTGCCAGCAGTTTGAGAGGGCCCGCCTCAGGCTACACCTTC CASSLRGPASGYTF
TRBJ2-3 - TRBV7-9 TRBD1 TGTGCCAGCAGCTTAGCGCAGACAGGGGCTATAACAGATACGCAGTATTTT CASSLAQTGAITDTQYF
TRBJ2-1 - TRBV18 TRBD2 TGTGCCAGCTCACCACGGTCTAGCGGGGGGGCAGGCAATGAGCAGTTCTTC CASSPRSSGGAGNEQFF
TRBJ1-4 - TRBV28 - TGTGCCAGCAGTTACCCGGCAGGTACTAATGAAAAACTGTTTTTT CASSYPAGTNEKLFF
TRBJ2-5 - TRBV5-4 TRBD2 TGTGCCAGCAGCCGGGACTATGTGAGCGAGACCCAGTACTTC CASSRDYVSETQYF
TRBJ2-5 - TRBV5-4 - TGTGCCAGCAGCTTGGGGGCCAGCGGGACCCAGTACTTC CASSLGASGTQYF
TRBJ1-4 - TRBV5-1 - TGCGCCAGCAGCCCGGACAGACCCAATGAAAAACTGTTTTTT CASSPDRPNEKLFF
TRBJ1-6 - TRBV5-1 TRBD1 TGCGCCAGCAGCCCGGGACAGGGGTATTCACCCCTCCACTTT CASSPGQGYSPLHF
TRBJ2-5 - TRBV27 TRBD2 TGTGCCAGCAGTTGGGTGAGGGCTAGCGGGGCGGCGGGGACCCAGTACTTC CASSWVRASGAAGTQYF
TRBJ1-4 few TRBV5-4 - TGTGCCAGCAGTAAAGACGGAGGGAAAGCTAATGAAAAACTGTTTTTT CASSKDGGKANEKLFF
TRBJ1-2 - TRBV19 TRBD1 TGTGCCAGTAGTATTGGGACAGACTATGGCTACACCTTC CASSIGTDYGYTF
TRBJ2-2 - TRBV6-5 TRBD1 TGTGCCAGCAGTTTCCCAGGGGGCGCAACCGGGGAGCTGTTTTTT CASSFPGGATGELFF
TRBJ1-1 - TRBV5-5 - TGTGCCAGCAGCTTGGAACATATAAACACTGAAGCTTTCTTT CASSLEHINTEAFF
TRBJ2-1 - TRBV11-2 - TGTGCCAGCAGGACGGGGTACAATGAGCAGTTCTTC CASRTGYNEQFF